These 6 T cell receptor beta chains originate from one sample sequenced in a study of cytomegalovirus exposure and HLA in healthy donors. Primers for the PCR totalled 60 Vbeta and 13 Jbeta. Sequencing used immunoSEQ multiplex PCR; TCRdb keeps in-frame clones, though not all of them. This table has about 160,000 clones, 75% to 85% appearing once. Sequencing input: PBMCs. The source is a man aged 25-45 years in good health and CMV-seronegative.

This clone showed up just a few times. CDR3 residues: CASSLNRQETQYF. For the CDR3, the DNA is TGTGCCAGCAGCTTGAACAGGCAAGAGACCCAGTACTTC. The chain is built from TRBV11-2 and TRBJ2-5; TRBD1 might be the D (5 bases). In germline, CDR1 is SGHAT, CDR2 FQNNGV. V gave up 3 bases and J gave up 2 bases, with 7 bases separating them. There are 13 residues in the CDR3.

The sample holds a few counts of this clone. CDR3 in amino acids: CASSSADSYTEAFF. The CDR3 DNA reads as TGTGCCAGCAGCTCCGCGGACAGCTACACTGAAGCTTTCTTT. The chain uses TRBV7-9 and TRBJ1-1; possible D gene TRBD1, 6 bases. V lost 4 bases, J lost 3 bases, and 12 bases lay in between. Per the germline V gene, CDR1 is SEHNR and CDR2 is FQNEAQ (reference sequence). The CDR3 sequence is 14 residues long.

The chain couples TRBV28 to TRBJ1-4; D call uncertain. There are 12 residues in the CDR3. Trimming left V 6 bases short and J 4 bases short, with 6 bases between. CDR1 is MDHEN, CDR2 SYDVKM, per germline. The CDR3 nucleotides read TGTGCCAGCAGGTCCGGTAATGAAAAACTGTTTTTT. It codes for CASRSGNEKLFF.

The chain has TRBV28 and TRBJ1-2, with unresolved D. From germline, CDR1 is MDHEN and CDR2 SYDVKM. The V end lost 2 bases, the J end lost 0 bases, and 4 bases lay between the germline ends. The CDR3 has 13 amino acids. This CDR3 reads CASSLTANYGYTF. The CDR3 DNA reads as TGTGCCAGCAGTTTAACAGCTAACTATGGCTACACCTTC.

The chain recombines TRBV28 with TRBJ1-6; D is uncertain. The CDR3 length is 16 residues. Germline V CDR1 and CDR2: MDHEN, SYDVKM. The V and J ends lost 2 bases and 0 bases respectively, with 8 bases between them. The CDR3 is CASSLVRSSYNSPLHF. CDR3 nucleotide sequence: TGTGCCAGCAGTTTAGTGAGGAGCTCCTATAATTCACCCCTCCACTTT.

This chain's CDR3 is CASSTTGGGQPQHF. CDR3 sequence (DNA): TGTGCCAGCAGCACTACCGGGGGGGGTCAGCCCCAGCATTTT. This sequence joins TRBV5-6 and TRBJ1-5, with a possible D match to TRBD1 (5 bases). This CDR3 is 14 amino acids long. Per germline, CDR1 SGHDT and CDR2 YYEEEE. Deletions cut 4 bases from V and 6 bases from J, with 14 bases between.